These T cell receptor beta chains were read from a single sample in a study of blood T cell repertoires in COVID-19. Measured with immunoSEQ multiplex PCR; TCRdb has only the in-frame clones, and not every one. The sample holds about 100,000 clones; roughly 84% are singletons and the top ten take approximately 7%. The source material was peripheral blood. These receptors were collected from a man aged 25-40 years in a cohort sampled during active COVID-19. CDR3s include the opening cysteine and the closing phenylalanine or tryptophan. A D gene is named only where the DNA matches it firmly. The size of a clone is reported for some rows only, either as once, few or many, or as a class for expanded clones.

V gene: TRBV30
D gene: .
clone size: few
J gene: TRBJ1-3
CDR3 protein: CAWTGDNSGNTIYF
CDR3 DNA: TGTGCCTGGACCGGGGACAACTCTGGAAACACCATATATTTT

V gene: TRBV7-2
D gene: .
clone size: .
J gene: TRBJ1-1
CDR3 protein: CASSFTGRAEAFF
CDR3 DNA: TGTGCCAGCAGCTTTACAGGACGGGCCGAAGCTTTCTTT

V gene: TRBV6-6
D gene: TRBD1
clone size: .
J gene: TRBJ2-3
CDR3 protein: CASSYPGTGGIDTQYF
CDR3 DNA: TGTGCCAGCAGTTACCCCGGGACAGGGGGCATAGATACGCAGTATTTT

V gene: TRBV28
D gene: .
clone size: .
J gene: TRBJ1-4
CDR3 protein: CASSQHSAFNEKLFF
CDR3 DNA: TGTGCCAGCAGTCAGCACAGTGCATTTAATGAAAAACTGTTTTTT

V gene: TRBV7-9
D gene: TRBD1
clone size: .
J gene: TRBJ2-7
CDR3 protein: CASSSGQGSYEQYF
CDR3 DNA: TGTGCCAGCAGCTCAGGACAGGGCTCCTACGAGCAGTACTTC

V gene: TRBV5-4
D gene: .
clone size: .
J gene: TRBJ2-2
CDR3 protein: CASSRQTTGELFF
CDR3 DNA: TGTGCCAGCAGCCGACAGACCACCGGGGAGCTGTTTTTT

V gene: TRBV5-4
D gene: TRBD1
clone size: .
J gene: TRBJ2-7
CDR3 protein: CASSQLGQGVGYEQYF
CDR3 DNA: TGTGCCAGCAGCCAACTAGGACAGGGAGTGGGCTACGAGCAGTACTTC

V gene: TRBV7-2
D gene: .
clone size: .
J gene: TRBJ1-1
CDR3 protein: CASSARRGGEVGTEAFF
CDR3 DNA: TGTGCCAGCAGCGCGCGTAGGGGGGGCGAAGTAGGCACTGAAGCTTTCTTT

V gene: TRBV5-4
D gene: TRBD2
clone size: .
J gene: TRBJ2-3
CDR3 protein: CASSPSEAAGSRTQYF
CDR3 DNA: TGTGCCAGCAGCCCCTCTGAGGCAGCGGGGTCCAGGACGCAGTATTTT

V gene: TRBV6-6
D gene: .
clone size: .
J gene: TRBJ2-5
CDR3 protein: CASSRAGGQETQYF
CDR3 DNA: TGTGCCAGCAGTCGAGCAGGGGGGCAAGAGACCCAGTACTTC

V gene: TRBV7-9
D gene: TRBD1
clone size: .
J gene: TRBJ1-2
CDR3 protein: CASRPGQGYGYTF
CDR3 DNA: TGTGCCAGCAGACCAGGACAGGGCTATGGCTACACCTTC

V gene: TRBV7-9
D gene: TRBD2
clone size: .
J gene: TRBJ2-2
CDR3 protein: CASSSSGGNTGELFF
CDR3 DNA: TGTGCCAGCAGCTCTAGCGGGGGGAACACCGGGGAGCTGTTTTTT

V gene: TRBV18
D gene: TRBD2
clone size: .
J gene: TRBJ2-3
CDR3 protein: CASSPGTSGGTDTQYF
CDR3 DNA: TGTGCCAGCTCACCAGGGACTAGCGGGGGCACAGATACGCAGTATTTT

V gene: TRBV19
D gene: TRBD1
clone size: .
J gene: TRBJ2-5
CDR3 protein: CASASGQGVQETQYF
CDR3 DNA: TGTGCCAGCGCCTCGGGACAGGGGGTCCAAGAGACCCAGTACTTC

V gene: TRBV28
D gene: .
clone size: .
J gene: TRBJ1-5
CDR3 protein: CASSLYGSNQPQHF
CDR3 DNA: TGTGCCAGCAGTTTATACGGTAGCAATCAGCCCCAGCATTTT

V gene: TRBV9
D gene: TRBD1
clone size: once
J gene: TRBJ1-1
CDR3 protein: CASSGQGPEAFF
CDR3 DNA: TGTGCCAGCAGCGGACAGGGCCCTGAAGCTTTCTTT

V gene: TRBV7-2
D gene: TRBD2
clone size: .
J gene: TRBJ2-5
CDR3 protein: CASSLNLAGGLIRETQYF
CDR3 DNA: TGTGCCAGCAGCTTAAATCTAGCGGGGGGGCTTATCCGTGAGACCCAGTACTTC

V gene: TRBV6-5
D gene: .
clone size: once
J gene: TRBJ1-2
CDR3 protein: CASSYSRWGEGYTF
CDR3 DNA: TGTGCCAGCAGTTACTCGAGGTGGGGCGAAGGCTACACCTTC

V gene: TRBV7-2
D gene: TRBD2
clone size: .
J gene: TRBJ2-5
CDR3 protein: CASSPTSEQETQYF
CDR3 DNA: TGTGCCAGCAGCCCGACTAGCGAGCAAGAGACCCAGTACTTC

V gene: TRBV5-6
D gene: TRBD1
clone size: .
J gene: TRBJ2-7
CDR3 protein: CASSGQGGYEQYF
CDR3 DNA: TGTGCCAGCAGCGGACAGGGGGGCTACGAGCAGTACTTC

V gene: TRBV19
D gene: .
clone size: .
J gene: TRBJ1-4
CDR3 protein: CASSKSFNEKLFF
CDR3 DNA: TGTGCCAGTAGTAAGAGTTTTAATGAAAAACTGTTTTTT

V gene: TRBV12-5
D gene: TRBD2
clone size: .
J gene: TRBJ2-2
CDR3 protein: CASGLVALAGGAGELFF
CDR3 DNA: TGTGCTAGTGGTTTGGTAGCACTAGCGGGGGGTGCCGGGGAGCTGTTTTTT

V gene: TRBV19
D gene: .
clone size: .
J gene: TRBJ1-3
CDR3 protein: CASSTTSTLSGNTIYF
CDR3 DNA: TGTGCCAGTAGTACGACATCGACACTCTCAGGAAACACCATATATTTT

V gene: TRBV6-5
D gene: TRBD1
clone size: .
J gene: TRBJ1-6
CDR3 protein: CASLPRGRRNSPLHF
CDR3 DNA: TGTGCCAGCCTTCCAAGGGGGCGGAGGAATTCACCCCTCCACTTT

V gene: TRBV18
D gene: TRBD1
clone size: .
J gene: TRBJ2-3
CDR3 protein: CASSRSRGQVFSTDTQYF
CDR3 DNA: TGTGCCAGCTCACGCTCGCGGGGACAGGTCTTCAGCACAGATACGCAGTATTTT

V gene: TRBV7-6
D gene: TRBD1
clone size: .
J gene: TRBJ2-7
CDR3 protein: CASSSGTGVYEQYF
CDR3 DNA: TGTGCCAGCAGCTCCGGGACAGGGGTCTACGAGCAGTACTTC

V gene: TRBV28
D gene: .
clone size: once
J gene: TRBJ1-1
CDR3 protein: CASSLPDTEAFF
CDR3 DNA: TGTGCCAGCAGTTTACCGGACACTGAAGCTTTCTTT

V gene: TRBV2
D gene: TRBD2
clone size: .
J gene: TRBJ2-5
CDR3 protein: CASNWRGGSETQYF
CDR3 DNA: TGTGCCAGCAACTGGCGGGGGGGTTCGGAGACCCAGTACTTC

V gene: TRBV7-9
D gene: TRBD1
clone size: .
J gene: TRBJ1-2
CDR3 protein: CASSRTGSLYYGYTF
CDR3 DNA: TGTGCCAGCAGCCGGACAGGATCCTTATACTATGGCTACACCTTC

V gene: TRBV14
D gene: .
clone size: once
J gene: TRBJ2-1
CDR3 protein: CASSQAQVYNEQFF
CDR3 DNA: TGTGCCAGCAGCCAAGCCCAGGTCTACAATGAGCAGTTCTTC

V gene: TRBV28
D gene: TRBD1
clone size: .
J gene: TRBJ1-5
CDR3 protein: CASSAPGQGIPYSNQPQHF
CDR3 DNA: TGTGCCAGCAGTGCCCCGGGACAGGGGATACCGTATAGCAATCAGCCCCAGCATTTT

V gene: TRBV18
D gene: TRBD1
clone size: .
J gene: TRBJ1-6
CDR3 protein: CASSQSGQESPLHF
CDR3 DNA: TGTGCCAGCTCACAATCGGGACAGGAATCACCCCTCCACTTT

V gene: TRBV12-3/TRBV12-4
D gene: .
clone size: .
J gene: TRBJ1-1
CDR3 protein: CASSQTELEAFF
CDR3 DNA: TGTGCCAGCAGTCAAACAGAGCTTGAAGCTTTCTTT

V gene: TRBV30
D gene: .
clone size: .
J gene: TRBJ2-1
CDR3 protein: CAWRPWGFGDNEQFF
CDR3 DNA: TGTGCCTGGAGGCCCTGGGGCTTTGGGGACAATGAGCAGTTCTTC

V gene: TRBV4-2
D gene: TRBD2
clone size: .
J gene: TRBJ2-5
CDR3 protein: CASSPSGGQETQYF
CDR3 DNA: TGTGCCAGCAGCCCTAGCGGGGGGCAAGAGACCCAGTACTTC

V gene: TRBV6-5
D gene: TRBD1
clone size: many
J gene: TRBJ2-7
CDR3 protein: CASSSTWDRAYEQYF
CDR3 DNA: TGTGCCAGCAGTTCTACATGGGACAGGGCCTACGAGCAGTACTTC

V gene: TRBV6-1
D gene: TRBD1
clone size: once
J gene: TRBJ1-4
CDR3 protein: CASSDGQGDEKLFF
CDR3 DNA: TGTGCCAGCAGTGACGGACAGGGAGACGAAAAACTGTTTTTT

V gene: TRBV28
D gene: TRBD2
clone size: .
J gene: TRBJ2-7
CDR3 protein: CASSFAGGSYEQYF
CDR3 DNA: TGTGCCAGCAGTTTTGCGGGGGGCTCCTACGAGCAGTACTTC

V gene: TRBV28
D gene: .
clone size: .
J gene: TRBJ2-4
CDR3 protein: CASSLSKGRAYIQYF
CDR3 DNA: TGTGCCAGCAGTTTATCTAAAGGCAGGGCTTACATTCAGTACTTC

V gene: TRBV18
D gene: .
clone size: .
J gene: TRBJ2-3
CDR3 protein: CASSPNQWGGPHRNPDTQYF
CDR3 DNA: TGTGCCAGCTCACCCAATCAGTGGGGGGGCCCACATCGGAACCCAGATACGCAGTATTTT

V gene: TRBV5-6
D gene: .
clone size: .
J gene: TRBJ2-3
CDR3 protein: CASSLRGGRGAPDTQYF
CDR3 DNA: TGTGCCAGCAGCTTGAGGGGGGGCCGGGGAGCCCCAGATACGCAGTATTTT

V gene: TRBV19
D gene: .
clone size: .
J gene: TRBJ1-1
CDR3 protein: CASSVLNTEAFF
CDR3 DNA: TGTGCCAGTAGCGTCTTGAACACTGAAGCTTTCTTT

V gene: TRBV7-9
D gene: .
clone size: .
J gene: TRBJ2-5
CDR3 protein: CASSLLSQQETQYF
CDR3 DNA: TGTGCCAGCAGCTTACTGTCCCAGCAAGAGACCCAGTACTTC

V gene: TRBV5-1
D gene: TRBD2
clone size: once
J gene: TRBJ2-4
CDR3 protein: CASSLAPASGGASNIQYF
CDR3 DNA: TGCGCCAGCAGCTTGGCCCCCGCTAGCGGGGGGGCTAGCAACATTCAGTACTTC

V gene: TRBV7-2
D gene: TRBD2
clone size: few
J gene: TRBJ2-3
CDR3 protein: CASSFGGGASDTQYF
CDR3 DNA: TGTGCCAGCAGCTTTGGCGGGGGGGCCTCAGATACGCAGTATTTT

V gene: TRBV5-5
D gene: TRBD2
clone size: .
J gene: TRBJ2-5
CDR3 protein: CASSVLTSSRETQYF
CDR3 DNA: TGTGCCAGCAGCGTTCTGACTAGCAGTCGAGAGACCCAGTACTTC

V gene: TRBV6-1
D gene: .
clone size: .
J gene: TRBJ1-6
CDR3 protein: CASSERNREISPLHF
CDR3 DNA: TGTGCCAGCAGTGAACGCAACAGGGAAATTTCACCCCTCCACTTT